The 10 T cell receptor beta chains listed next were all sequenced from one sample in a study of T cells after yellow fever vaccination. Via MiXCR, TCRdb re-called the 5' RACE reads, giving one row per CDR3 protein. Of some 500,000 distinct CDR3 sequences detected, approximately 13% appear once; the ten largest clones hold around an eighth. This specimen was PBMCs, taken on the day of the yellow fever booster vaccination. These receptors were obtained from a man aged 25 to 40 who received the YFV17D yellow fever vaccine.

This sequence joins TRBV7-8 and TRBJ1-3; TRBD1 might be the D (6 bases). Germline CDR1 reads SGHVS; CDR2 reads FQNEAQ. This CDR3 comprises 16 residues. V shed 3 bases and J shed 2 bases, with 14 bases lying between them. The CDR3 region has the DNA TGTGCCAGCAGCTTTTCCGGGACAAGGCCTGGAAACACCATATATTTT. Encoded protein: CASSFSGTRPGNTIYF.

This chain uses TRBV6-1 with TRBJ1-4; 9 bases agree with TRBD1. V lost 6 bases to trimming and J lost 4 bases; unmatched junction nucleotides: 3. In germline, CDR1 is MNHNS, CDR2 SASEGT. This CDR3 spans 14 amino acids. The CDR3 loop is CASSPTGGNEKLFF. The CDR3 coding sequence is TGTGCCAGCAGCCCGACAGGGGGTAATGAAAAACTGTTTTTT.

This clonotype appeared a few times. This rearrangement joins TRBV4-2 to TRBJ1-1; D gene uncertain. Trimming removed 2 bases from V and 1 base from J, with 8 bases in between. There are 14 residues in the CDR3. CDR1 and CDR2 (germline): LGHNA, YNFKEQ. Written as DNA, the CDR3 is TGTGCCAGCAGCCAACCGGACTCGAACACTGAAGCTTTCTTT. Protein sequence: CASSQPDSNTEAFF.

This clonotype was recorded a few times. CDR3 nucleotide sequence: TGTGCCATCAGTGCCGGGACAGGGGGCCCGGTCTATGGCTACACCTTC. Protein product: CAISAGTGGPVYGYTF. This chain links TRBV10-3 with TRBJ1-2; TRBD1 agrees at 12 bases. The CDR3 extends over 16 amino acids. Unmatched junction bases numbered 7, after V lost 4 bases and J lost 4 bases. From germline, CDR1 is ENHRY and CDR2 SYGVKD.

V usage is TRBV28 and J usage is TRBJ1-1; the D gene is possibly TRBD1 (5 bases). Germline CDR1 is MDHEN and CDR2 is SYDVKM. CDR3 length: 16 residues. Deletions cut 3 bases from V and 1 base from J, with 15 bases between. The CDR3 spells CASSFAGIKGNTEAFF. In DNA form, the CDR3 reads TGTGCCAGCAGTTTTGCAGGGATTAAGGGGAACACTGAAGCTTTCTTT.

This clonotype showed up just a few times. The chain uses TRBV5-1 and TRBJ2-1; D unresolved. V lost 4 bases to trimming and J lost 7 bases, with 12 bases between them. Germline CDR1 SGHRS, CDR2 YFSETQ. This CDR3 has 13 residues. CDR3: CASSTPVDNEQFF. The CDR3 DNA sequence: TGCGCCAGCAGCACCCCGGTTGATAATGAGCAGTTCTTC.

This clonotype was observed a handful of times. The J gene is TRBJ2-1, the V gene TRBV27; 8 positions agree with TRBD2. The germline V gene has CDR1 MNHEY and CDR2 SMNVEV (reference sequence). CDR3 length: 17 amino acids. The V and J ends lost 2 bases and 7 bases, in that order; junction bases with no gene match: 13. Here the CDR3 DNA reads TGTGCCAGCAGTTTAGGCCCCTCGGGACTAGAGTATAATGAGCAGTTCTTC. Translated: CASSLGPSGLEYNEQFF.

This clonotype was detected ten times or more. The rearrangement joins TRBV20-1 to TRBJ2-1; D uncertain. V was pared by 0 bases and J by 6 bases, with 0 bases between. The germline V gene encodes CDR1 DFQATT and CDR2 SNEGSKA (reference sequence). The CDR3 runs to 10 residues. DNA for the CDR3: TGCAGTGCTAGAGACAATGAGCAGTTCTTC. Translated: CSARDNEQFF.

The V gene is TRBV29-1, the J gene TRBJ2-3; D is unclear. Looked up from germline, CDR1 is SQVTM and CDR2 is ANQGSEA. The CDR3 covers 17 residues. Trimming removed 0 bases at V and 0 bases at J, with 16 bases between. CDR3 bases: TGCAGCGTTGAAGATCTTCCGCGGAGTAAGAGCACAGATACGCAGTATTTT. It translates to CSVEDLPRSKSTDTQYF.

This clonotype was detected only a few times. This rearrangement joins TRBV7-6 to TRBJ2-1; possibly TRBD2 for D (6 bases). The germline V and J ends were trimmed by 1 base and 7 bases, with 14 bases remaining between them. The germline V gene has CDR1 SGHVS and CDR2 FNYEAQ. This CDR3 region has 15 residues. The CDR3 region is CASSLVLAQYNEQFF. CDR3 coding DNA: TGTGCCAGCAGCTTAGTACTAGCCCAATATAATGAGCAGTTCTTC.